This is a list of T cell receptor beta chains from one sample in a study of blood T cell repertoires in COVID-19. Using immunoSEQ multiplex PCR, the repertoire was profiled, and TCRdb retains in-frame clones only, with some absent. The sample has around 300,000 clones; roughly 91% are singletons. The sample taken for sequencing was PBMCs or T cells enriched from blood (not recorded which). The receptors come from an older woman who had recovered from COVID-19. Each CDR3 is given with its conserved first and last residue. The order of the fields is D gene, clone size, V gene, J gene, CDR3 DNA, CDR3 protein. The D gene is left open where the match is weak. The size entry is marked missing in some rows and otherwise reads once, few, many or a size class.

.	.	TRBV5-1	TRBJ2-7	TGCGCCAGCAGCCCAGAGGGGGTAAGGTACGAGCAGTACTTC	CASSPEGVRYEQYF
TRBD2	.	TRBV10-1	TRBJ2-1	TGCGCCAGCAGTGAGGGGGAGGGTAGGGGCAATGAGCAGTTCTTC	CASSEGEGRGNEQFF
.	.	TRBV6-1	TRBJ1-5	TGTGCCAGCAGTGAAGTACAGGGTTACAATCAGCCCCAGCATTTT	CASSEVQGYNQPQHF
.	.	TRBV6-1	TRBJ1-5	TGTGCCAGCAGTGCACGATACAGGGTTAGCAATCAGCCCCAGCATTTT	CASSARYRVSNQPQHF
.	.	TRBV6-5	TRBJ1-6	TGTGCCAGCAGCAGGGAAAGTTCACCCCTCCACTTT	CASSRESSPLHF
.	.	TRBV3-1/TRBV3-2	TRBJ1-6	TGTGCCAGCAGCTCTCCCCCCGGGAGACCCCTCCACTTT	CASSSPPGRPLHF
TRBD1	.	TRBV19	TRBJ1-4	TGTGCCAGTAGTCCCCGGGACAGGGGGAACGAAAAACTGTTTTTT	CASSPRDRGNEKLFF
.	.	TRBV7-2	TRBJ2-2	TGTGCCAGCAGCTTGTCCTGGGACTCCAGAGTCGGGGAGCTGTTTTTT	CASSLSWDSRVGELFF
.	.	TRBV27	TRBJ2-2	TGTGCCAGCAGTTTTTCAGGGGCCGGGGAGCTGTTTTTT	CASSFSGAGELFF
TRBD1	.	TRBV5-1	TRBJ1-4	TGCGCCAGCAGCCGGGACAGGGGGACTGAAAAACTGTTTTTT	CASSRDRGTEKLFF
.	.	TRBV7-9	TRBJ1-3	TGTGCCAGCAGCCCAGGGGTTTCTGGAAACACCATATATTTT	CASSPGVSGNTIYF
.	once	TRBV28	TRBJ1-4	TGTGCCAGCCGTCCCTCACTCGCAACTAATGAAAAACTGTTTTTT	CASRPSLATNEKLFF
TRBD1	.	TRBV28	TRBJ2-1	TGTGCCAGCAGCTTTAACCCGGGACAGGGGGTAAGGGACAATGAGCAGTTCTTC	CASSFNPGQGVRDNEQFF
TRBD1	.	TRBV5-1	TRBJ2-3	TGCGCCAGCAGCCAGGGACAGGGGTTAGATACGCAGTATTTT	CASSQGQGLDTQYF
.	.	TRBV5-1	TRBJ1-1	TGCGCCAGCAGCCTAGAAATGACAGGCTACACTGAAGCTTTCTTT	CASSLEMTGYTEAFF
.	.	TRBV7-9	TRBJ1-5	TGTGCCAGCAGCTTAGCGGGACGGGGAGGAGGGATTCAGCCCCAGCATTTT	CASSLAGRGGGIQPQHF
TRBD2	.	TRBV5-1	TRBJ2-2	TGCGCCAGCAGCTTGGGTGCGGGAGAGACCGGGGAGCTGTTTTTT	CASSLGAGETGELFF
TRBD1	.	TRBV10-3	TRBJ2-1	TGTGCCATCAGTGAGTCGAGGTCGGCAGGGGGCAAAATGGGAAGAGAGCAGTTCTTC	CAISESRSAGGKMGREQFF
TRBD2	few	TRBV24-1	TRBJ2-1	TGTGCCACCAGTGATTTTGCGGGAGTTTCCTACAATGAGCAGTTCTTC	CATSDFAGVSYNEQFF
TRBD1	.	TRBV28	TRBJ2-7	TGTGCCAGCAGTTTCCGACAGGGAAGGGGCGAGCAGTACTTC	CASSFRQGRGEQYF
TRBD1	few	TRBV5-4	TRBJ1-1	TGTGCCAGCAGCTCTAATAAACAGGGGGTGAACACTGAAGCTTTCTTT	CASSSNKQGVNTEAFF
.	.	TRBV30	TRBJ1-1	TGTGCCTGGAAACCCGGAGTAGATTACACTGAAGCTTTCTTT	CAWKPGVDYTEAFF
.	.	TRBV9	TRBJ1-6	TGTGCCAGCAGCGACGGGGGGAACGCGTCACCCCTCCACTTT	CASSDGGNASPLHF
.	.	TRBV5-1	TRBJ1-1	TGCGCCAGCACCATGGTTTTTGGCAGATCTAACACTGAAGCTTTCTTT	CASTMVFGRSNTEAFF
TRBD1	.	TRBV15	TRBJ1-5	TGTGCCACCAGTGACAGGGTTGGCCGGAGTCAGCCCCAGCATTTT	CATSDRVGRSQPQHF
.	.	TRBV5-1	TRBJ2-7	TGCGCCAGCAGCTCTACCCGTCCGTCAGAGCAGTACTTC	CASSSTRPSEQYF
.	.	TRBV18	TRBJ2-2	TGTGCCAGCTCACCACCTTCAGGGAAAAGCACCGGGGAGCTGTTTTTT	CASSPPSGKSTGELFF
.	.	TRBV5-1	TRBJ1-1	TGCGCCAGCAGCTTGGGACAGTCTGAAGCTTTCTTT	CASSLGQSEAFF
.	.	TRBV28	TRBJ1-2	TGTGTATTGGGCACATGGGACTATGGCTACACCTTC	CVLGTWDYGYTF
TRBD2	.	TRBV7-2	TRBJ2-1	TGTGCCAGCGGACATGGGACTAGCGGGGGGATTTTCTACAATGAGCAGTTCTTC	CASGHGTSGGIFYNEQFF
TRBD1	.	TRBV28	TRBJ2-7	TGTGCCAGCATGGAGGGACAGGGGCTAAAGTGGTACTTC	CASMEGQGLKWYF
.	.	TRBV25-1	TRBJ2-7	TGTGCCAGCAGTGAATTTGGCAATTCCTACGAGCAGTACTTC	CASSEFGNSYEQYF
TRBD2	.	TRBV2	TRBJ2-1	TGTGCCACAGAATGGACTAGCGGGGTTAGAAGCTCCTACAATGAGCAGTTCTTC	CATEWTSGVRSSYNEQFF
TRBD1	.	TRBV2	TRBJ1-5	TGTGCCAGCGGTCACCGGCAGGGGGCGGGTCTCCAGCCCCAGCATTTT	CASGHRQGAGLQPQHF
.	.	TRBV20-1	TRBJ2-7	TGCAGTGCTAGTCGGACAGTATTTTCCTACGAGCAGTACTTC	CSASRTVFSYEQYF
.	.	TRBV29-1	TRBJ2-4	TGCAGCGTTGCTGTAGCCAAAAACATTCAGTACTTC	CSVAVAKNIQYF
.	.	TRBV28	TRBJ2-7	TGTGCCAGCAGTCAGGGTACTCCCTACGAGCAGTACTTC	CASSQGTPYEQYF
.	.	TRBV6-5	TRBJ2-5	TGTGCCAGCAGACAAGGGGTTGTTCGAGAGACCCAGTACTTC	CASRQGVVRETQYF
TRBD1	.	TRBV19	TRBJ1-2	TGTGCCAGCCAGGACAGGGGCCTTGATGGCTACACCTTC	CASQDRGLDGYTF
.	.	TRBV5-1	TRBJ2-1	TGCGCCAGCAGCTTGGCCATGGCGGGATTCTACAATGAGCAGTTCTTC	CASSLAMAGFYNEQFF
TRBD2	.	TRBV19	TRBJ2-1	TGTGCCAGTAGTCCACTAGCGGGGGGCAACAATGAGCAGTTCTTC	CASSPLAGGNNEQFF
TRBD1	.	TRBV19	TRBJ2-5	TGTGCCAGTAGTATACAGGGGGCTGGAGAGACCCAGTACTTC	CASSIQGAGETQYF
.	.	TRBV11-2	TRBJ1-2	TGTGCCAGCAGCCGGAATCGGGATGAGGGTATGGCTACCTTC	CASSRNRDEGMATF
TRBD1	.	TRBV18	TRBJ2-5	TGTGCCAGCTCACCACCCGGACAGGCGCCAGAGACCCAGTACTTC	CASSPPGQAPETQYF
TRBD1	.	TRBV9	TRBJ2-3	TGTGCCAGCAGCGTGGACAGGGGGCGAGGACGCAGAGATACGCAGTATTTT	CASSVDRGRGRRDTQYF
.	.	TRBV2	TRBJ2-2	TGTGCCAGCAGTGAAGGGGCAGGGGTTTACGGCGGGGAGCTGTTTTTT	CASSEGAGVYGGELFF
TRBD1	many	TRBV7-9	TRBJ1-4	TGTGCCAGCAGCTCTGGACAGGGCCCTGGAAAACTGTTTTTT	CASSSGQGPGKLFF
.	.	TRBV2	TRBJ1-3	TGTGCCAGCACTTTCCGGGGTCTGAGGTCTGGAAACACCATATATTTT	CASTFRGLRSGNTIYF
.	.	TRBV28	TRBJ1-4	TGTGCCAGCAGTTTCTCCGGCAGGGGCGTTTTTGAAAAACTGTTTTTT	CASSFSGRGVFEKLFF
.	.	TRBV6-4	TRBJ2-3	TGTGCCAGCAGTGAGTTCTATAGCACAGATACGCAGTATTTT	CASSEFYSTDTQYF
.	.	TRBV6-5	TRBJ1-1	TGTGCCAGCATCCGGGGAGGCAGCCTCGACACTGAAGCTTTCTTT	CASIRGGSLDTEAFF
.	.	TRBV9	TRBJ2-2	TGTGCCAGCAGCACGACTTGGGGGCCAAACACCGGGGAGCTGTTTTTT	CASSTTWGPNTGELFF
.	.	TRBV28	TRBJ1-5	TGTGCCAGCAGTTTAGGTTGGGAGGGGAATAAACGCAATCAGCCCCAGCATTTT	CASSLGWEGNKRNQPQHF
TRBD1	.	TRBV27	TRBJ1-4	TGTGCCAGCAGTTTCCGGGACAGGGGGCCGGGAGAACTGTTTTTT	CASSFRDRGPGELFF
.	.	TRBV28	TRBJ2-7	TGTGCCAGCAGTTTTCGAGGGACCTACGAGCAGTACTTC	CASSFRGTYEQYF
TRBD1	.	TRBV10-3	TRBJ1-3	TGTGCCATCGGGGACAGGGGGCGGCTTGGGTCTGGAAACACCATATATTTT	CAIGDRGRLGSGNTIYF
.	.	TRBV6-5	TRBJ2-1	TGTGCCAGCAACCCTCAACCCGGAGGGAAGTTCTTC	CASNPQPGGKFF
TRBD2	few	TRBV28	TRBJ2-7	TGTGCCAGCAGAGCGGGGGGAAGCTCCTACGAGCAGTACTTC	CASRAGGSSYEQYF
.	.	TRBV4-1	TRBJ1-5	TGCGCCAGCAGCCGTCCAGGGTTCCAGCCCCAGCATTTT	CASSRPGFQPQHF